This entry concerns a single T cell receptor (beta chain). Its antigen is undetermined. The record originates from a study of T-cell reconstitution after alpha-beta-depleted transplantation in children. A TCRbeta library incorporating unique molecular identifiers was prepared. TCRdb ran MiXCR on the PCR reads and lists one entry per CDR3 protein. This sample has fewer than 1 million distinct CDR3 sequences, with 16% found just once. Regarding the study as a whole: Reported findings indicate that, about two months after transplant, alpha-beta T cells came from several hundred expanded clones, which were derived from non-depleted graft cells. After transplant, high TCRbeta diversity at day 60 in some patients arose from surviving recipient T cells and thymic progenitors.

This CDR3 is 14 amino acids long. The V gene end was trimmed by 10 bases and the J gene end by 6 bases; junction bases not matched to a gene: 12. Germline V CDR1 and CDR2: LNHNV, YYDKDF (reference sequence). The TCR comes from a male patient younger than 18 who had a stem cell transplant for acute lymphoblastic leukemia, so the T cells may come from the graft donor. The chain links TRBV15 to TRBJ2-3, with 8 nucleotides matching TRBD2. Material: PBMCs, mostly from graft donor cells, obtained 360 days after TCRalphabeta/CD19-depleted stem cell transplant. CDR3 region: CAIRSERELDTQYF. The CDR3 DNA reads TGTGCCATCAGGTCAGAGCGGGAGTTGGATACGCAGTATTTT.